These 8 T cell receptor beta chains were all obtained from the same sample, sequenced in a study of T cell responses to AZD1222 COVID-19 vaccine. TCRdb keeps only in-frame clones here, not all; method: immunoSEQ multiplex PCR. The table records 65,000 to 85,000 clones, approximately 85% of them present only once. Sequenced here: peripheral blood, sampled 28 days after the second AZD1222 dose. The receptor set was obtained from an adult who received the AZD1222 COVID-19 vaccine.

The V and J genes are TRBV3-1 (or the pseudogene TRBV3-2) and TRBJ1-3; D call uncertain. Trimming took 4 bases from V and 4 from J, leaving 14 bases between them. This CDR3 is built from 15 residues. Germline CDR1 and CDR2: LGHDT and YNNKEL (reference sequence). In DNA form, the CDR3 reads TGTGCCAGCAGCCTCTCGGCCGGCTTCGGAAACACCATATATTTT. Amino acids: CASSLSAGFGNTIYF.

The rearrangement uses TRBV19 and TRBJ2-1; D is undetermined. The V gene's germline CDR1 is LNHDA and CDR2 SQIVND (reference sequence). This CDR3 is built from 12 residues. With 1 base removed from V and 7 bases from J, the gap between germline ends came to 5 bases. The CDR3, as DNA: TGTGCCAGTAGTATAGTTGGGAATGAGCAGTTCTTC. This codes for CASSIVGNEQFF.

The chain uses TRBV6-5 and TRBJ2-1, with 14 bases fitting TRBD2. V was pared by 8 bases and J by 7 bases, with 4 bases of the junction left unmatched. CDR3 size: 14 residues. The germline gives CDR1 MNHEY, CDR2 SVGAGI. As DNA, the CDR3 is TGTGCCAGCGAGACTAGCGGGGGGGCTAATGAGCAGTTCTTC. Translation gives CASETSGGANEQFF.

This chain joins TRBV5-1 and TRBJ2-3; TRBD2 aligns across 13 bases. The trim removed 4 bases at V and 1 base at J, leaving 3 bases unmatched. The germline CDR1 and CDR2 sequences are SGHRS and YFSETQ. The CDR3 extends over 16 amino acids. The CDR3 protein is CASSPGTSGGTDTQYF. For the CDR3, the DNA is TGCGCCAGCAGCCCGGGGACTAGCGGGGGCACAGATACGCAGTATTTT.

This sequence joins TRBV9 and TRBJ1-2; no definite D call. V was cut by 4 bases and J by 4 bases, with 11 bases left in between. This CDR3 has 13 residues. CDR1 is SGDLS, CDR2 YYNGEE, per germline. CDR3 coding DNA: TGTGCCAGCAGCCCCTATCCCCTCTATGGCTACACCTTC. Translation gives CASSPYPLYGYTF.

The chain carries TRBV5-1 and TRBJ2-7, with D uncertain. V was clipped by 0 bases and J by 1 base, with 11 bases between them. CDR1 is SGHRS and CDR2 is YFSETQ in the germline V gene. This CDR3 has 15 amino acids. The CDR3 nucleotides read TGCGCCAGCAGCTTGGCCATTGGGGTATCCTACGAGCAGTACTTC. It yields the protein CASSLAIGVSYEQYF.

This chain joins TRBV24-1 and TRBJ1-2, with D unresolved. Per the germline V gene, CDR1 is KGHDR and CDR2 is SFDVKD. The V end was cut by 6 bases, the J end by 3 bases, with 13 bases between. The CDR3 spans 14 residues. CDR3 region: CATSTAGRHYGYTF. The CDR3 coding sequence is TGTGCCACCAGTACTGCCGGGAGACACTATGGCTACACCTTC.

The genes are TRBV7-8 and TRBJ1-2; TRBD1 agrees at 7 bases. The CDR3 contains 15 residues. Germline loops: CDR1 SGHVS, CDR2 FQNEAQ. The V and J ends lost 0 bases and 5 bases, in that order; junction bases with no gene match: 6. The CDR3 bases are TGTGCCAGCAGCTTAGCTGCAGGGGGGATGTATGGCTACACCTTC. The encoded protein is CASSLAAGGMYGYTF.